What follows are 32 T cell receptor beta chains derived from one specimen sequenced in a study of radiation and T cells in renal cell carcinoma. Time point of the sample: blood 2 weeks post-SBRT. Described treatment: 15 Gy SBRT to primary tumor, nephrectomy 4 weeks later. TCRdb keeps only in-frame clones here, not all; method: immunoSEQ multiplex PCR. The repertoire holds about 58,000 clones, roughly 79% seen once, with less than 7.5% in the top ten. The sample consisted of blood, taken from a patient whose treatment included radiotherapy and nephrectomy. The receptors here all came from a man aged 60 to 69 with renal cell carcinoma.

The chain links TRBV28 to TRBJ2-1; D gene ambiguous. Germline V lookup: CDR1 MDHEN, CDR2 SYDVKM. V was cut by 5 bases and J by 4 bases, with 18 bases left in between. This CDR3 comprises 16 residues. CDR3: CASSARFGVIYNEQFF. The CDR3, as DNA: TGTGCCAGCAGTGCCCGGTTTGGAGTTATTTACAATGAGCAGTTCTTC.

V usage is TRBV30 and J usage is TRBJ2-1; 8 nucleotides align to TRBD2. V gave up 4 bases and J gave up 0 bases; unmatched junction bases: 17. Germline V CDR1 and CDR2: GTSNPN, SVGIG (reference sequence). The CDR3 is made up of 19 amino acids. CDR3 region: CAWTLPGAGGFSSYNEQFF. CDR3 nucleotides: TGTGCCTGGACTCTCCCCGGGGCGGGAGGTTTCAGCTCCTACAATGAGCAGTTCTTC. Filled out from reference TRBV30 and TRBJ2-1, the complete variable domain reads SQTIHQWPATLVQPVGSPLSLECTVEGTSNPNLYWYRQAAGRGLQLLFYSVGIGQISSEVPQNLSASRPQDRQFILSSKKLLLSDSGFYLCAWTLPGAGGFSSYNEQFFGPGTRLTVL.

This clone was detected a few times. The CDR3 DNA reads as TGTGCCAGCAGTTACTACGGTTTCGGCTATGGCTACACCTTC. Its protein is CASSYYGFGYGYTF. The genes are TRBV6-5 and TRBJ1-2; D gene unclear. CDR3 length equals 14 residues. The germline CDR1 and CDR2 sequences are MNHEY and SVGAGI. V was pared by 1 base and J by 4 bases, with 10 bases between.

This clone was observed once. The chain combines TRBV25-1 with TRBJ2-1; TRBD2 agrees at 7 bases. V lost 2 bases to trimming and J lost 4 bases; unmatched junction nucleotides: 5. Germline V gives CDR1 MGHDK, CDR2 SYGVNS. The CDR3 sequence is 15 residues long. The CDR3 DNA reads as TGTGCCAGCAGTGAAGAGGCTAGCGGATACAATGAGCAGTTCTTC. Its translation is CASSEEASGYNEQFF.

The rearrangement joins TRBV29-1 to TRBJ2-1; 14 bases match TRBD2. The J segment lost 3 bases and the V segment lost 4 bases, leaving 11 bases of the junction unmatched. The CDR3 runs 18 residues. CDR1 is SQVTM and CDR2 is ANQGSEA in the germline V gene. This CDR3 reads CSVVVLTSGRVGYNEQFF. CDR3 in DNA: TGCAGCGTTGTGGTCCTGACTAGCGGGAGGGTAGGCTACAATGAGCAGTTCTTC.

This clone has just one count. The gene calls are TRBV5-6 and TRBJ1-1; 11 bases are shared with TRBD1. In germline, CDR1 is SGHDT, CDR2 YYEEEE. The J segment lost 3 bases and the V segment lost 4 bases, leaving 5 bases of the junction unmatched. The CDR3 has 15 residues. The CDR3 DNA follows: TGTGCCAGCAGCCCGGACAGGGGGCTGGACACTGAAGCTTTCTTT. This encodes CASSPDRGLDTEAFF.

J is TRBJ2-3 and V is TRBV2, with 7 bases lining up with TRBD1. The length of the CDR3 is 13 residues. The trim removed 3 bases at V and 5 bases at J, leaving 2 bases unmatched. The V gene's germline CDR1 is SNHLY and CDR2 FYNNEI. The CDR3 reads CASSEGQQDTQYF. Written as DNA, the CDR3 is TGTGCCAGCAGTGAGGGACAGCAAGATACGCAGTATTTT.

The rearrangement uses TRBV2 and TRBJ2-1; D is ambiguous. CDR3 length: 10 residues. Trimming removed 4 bases at V and 8 bases at J, with 3 bases between. The germline V gene has CDR1 SNHLY and CDR2 FYNNEI. The CDR3 loop reads CASSVYEQFF. The CDR3 nucleotides are TGTGCCAGCAGTGTATATGAGCAGTTCTTC.

The chain carries TRBV7-6 and TRBJ1-2; 12 bases agree with TRBD1. Germline trimming cut 5 bases from V and 3 bases from J; bases unmatched to any gene: 10. This CDR3 region has 17 residues. CDR1 and CDR2 from the germline V gene are SGHVS and FNYEAQ. CDR3 sequence: CASSGGQGARLDYGYTF. In nucleotides, the CDR3 is TGTGCCAGCAGCGGGGGACAGGGGGCCCGGCTAGACTATGGCTACACCTTC.

This clone was picked up a small number of times. The genes are TRBV27 and TRBJ2-5; D ambiguous. This CDR3 is built from 13 residues. V gave up 5 bases and J gave up 2 bases, with 9 bases separating them. Germline values: CDR1 MNHEY, CDR2 SMNVEV (reference sequence). The CDR3: CASSAQKQETQYF. CDR3 bases: TGTGCCAGCAGTGCTCAGAAACAAGAGACCCAGTACTTC.

The J gene is TRBJ2-5, the V gene TRBV7-7, with D unclear. From germline, CDR1 is SSHAT and CDR2 FNYEAQ (reference sequence). The V end lost 1 base, the J end lost 0 bases, and 3 bases lay between the germline ends. The CDR3 runs to 13 residues. CDR3 region: CASSLVYQETQYF. Here the CDR3 DNA reads TGTGCCAGCAGCTTAGTCTACCAAGAGACCCAGTACTTC.

The chain combines TRBV30 with TRBJ1-5; D remains ambiguous. This CDR3 is built from 15 residues. Germline V CDR1 and CDR2: GTSNPN, SVGIG (reference sequence). V lost 2 bases and J 0 bases, leaving 11 bases between the germline ends. The CDR3 DNA sequence: TGTGCCTGGAGTTTTGGCTCTGATAGCAATCAGCCCCAGCATTTT. This gives the protein CAWSFGSDSNQPQHF.

This clone has only one observation. V and J are TRBV6-5 and TRBJ2-1; D unclear. V shed 0 bases and J shed 2 bases, with 8 bases lying between them. This CDR3 has 15 residues. CDR1 is MNHEY, CDR2 SVGAGI, per germline. The CDR3 DNA follows: TGTGCCAGCAGTTACTCGGGCCATCCCTACAATGAGCAGTTCTTC. Translating gives CASSYSGHPYNEQFF.

The chain links TRBV10-2 to TRBJ1-5; D unresolved. The V end was cut by 0 bases, the J end by 4 bases, with 7 bases between. CDR3 length: 14 residues. Looked up from germline, CDR1 is WSHSY and CDR2 is SAAADI. This CDR3 reads CASSESGENQPQHF. For the CDR3, the DNA is TGCGCCAGCAGTGAGTCAGGAGAGAATCAGCCCCAGCATTTT.

The DNA of the CDR3 is TGTGCCAGCAGCTTGGGTGCTGAGCAGTTCTTC. Translated, it gives CASSLGAEQFF. The chain combines TRBV5-6 with TRBJ2-1; D remains unclear. Trimming took 0 bases from V and 9 from J, leaving 4 bases between them. Germline-derived CDR1 and CDR2 are SGHDT and YYEEEE. The CDR3 covers 11 residues.

In its sample, this clone was seen many times. The V call is TRBV29-1, the J call TRBJ2-3; D might be TRBD1 (5 bases). In germline, CDR1 is SQVTM, CDR2 ANQGSEA. This CDR3 contains 14 residues. Trimming pared 6 bases from V and 2 bases from J, leaving 15 bases between. CDR3 sequence reads: CSVLLGALTDTQYF. The DNA of the CDR3 is TGCAGCGTCTTACTTGGGGCCCTCACAGATACGCAGTATTTT.

This clone was counted many times. The rearrangement uses TRBV27 and TRBJ1-2; maybe TRBD1 (6 bases). CDR1 and CDR2 (germline): MNHEY, SMNVEV (reference sequence). This CDR3 comprises 15 residues. Trimming removed 5 bases at V and 7 bases at J, with 20 bases between. The CDR3 here is CASSPLTSGAGGYTF. CDR3 nucleotide sequence: TGTGCCAGCAGTCCCCTGACTTCGGGGGCGGGTGGCTACACCTTC.

The genes are TRBV7-6 and TRBJ2-7, with 7 positions matching TRBD2. Germline CDR1 and CDR2: SGHVS and FNYEAQ. The CDR3 covers 15 residues. With V trimmed by 4 bases and J by 6 bases, 12 bases remained unmatched. The chain's CDR3 is CASSYDSSGTGEQYF. CDR3 bases: TGTGCCAGCAGCTATGACTCTAGCGGAACTGGCGAGCAGTACTTC.

This clone was counted between two and nine times. V usage is TRBV9 and J usage is TRBJ1-1; D is unclear. Germline CDR1 and CDR2: SGDLS and YYNGEE. The CDR3 is made up of 13 amino acids. V was clipped by 0 bases and J by 0 bases, with 3 bases between them. This CDR3 is CASSVEVNTEAFF. The DNA for the CDR3 is TGTGCCAGCAGCGTAGAGGTGAACACTGAAGCTTTCTTT.

The rearrangement joins TRBV29-1 to TRBJ2-5; D unresolved. This CDR3 has 12 amino acids. CDR1 is SQVTM, CDR2 ANQGSEA, per germline. V was shortened by 7 bases and J by 5 bases, with 14 bases between the two germline ends. CDR3 sequence reads: CSAEVGDETQYF. The CDR3 nucleotides are TGCAGCGCAGAGGTGGGTGATGAGACCCAGTACTTC.

The sample holds a few counts of this clone. J is TRBJ1-2 and V is TRBV30; D may be TRBD1 (6 bases). From germline, CDR1 is GTSNPN and CDR2 SVGIG (reference sequence). The CDR3 spans 14 residues. Trimming removed 2 bases from V and 1 base from J, with 11 bases in between. CDR3 residues: CAWSTWDINYGYTF. DNA for the CDR3: TGTGCCTGGAGTACCTGGGACATTAACTATGGCTACACCTTC.

CDR3 bases: TGTGCCAGCAGTTACCGGCGATCGAACACTGAAGCTTTCTTT. It specifies CASSYRRSNTEAFF. The chain is built from TRBV6-5 and TRBJ1-1; D unresolved. V was trimmed by 2 bases and J by 1 base, leaving 8 bases between them. The length of the CDR3 is 14 residues. The germline gives CDR1 MNHEY, CDR2 SVGAGI.

In its sample, this clone was seen once. The chain is built from TRBV7-2 and TRBJ2-7; D gene unclear. Germline CDR1 SGHTA, CDR2 FQGNSA. This CDR3 is built from 13 residues. V shed 2 bases and J shed 0 bases, with 5 bases lying between them. The CDR3: CASSLSDSYEQYV. In DNA form, the CDR3 reads TGTGCCAGCAGCTTATCTGACTCCTACGAGCAGTACGTC.

Only a few counts were recorded for this clone. The chain combines TRBV2 with TRBJ2-5, with D hard to call. V dropped 4 bases and J dropped 2 bases, with 8 bases sitting between them. CDR3 size: 13 residues. The germline gives CDR1 SNHLY, CDR2 FYNNEI. The CDR3, as DNA: TGTGCCAGCAGTGTTTCGTGGCAAGAGACCCAGTACTTC. Translated: CASSVSWQETQYF.

This chain joins TRBV18 and TRBJ2-3; no clear D. V lost 0 bases and J lost 4, with 5 bases in between. Germline-derived CDR1 and CDR2 are KGHSH and LQKENI. The CDR3 is 13 residues long. This chain's CDR3 is CASSPPGADTQYF. The CDR3 nucleotides read TGTGCCAGCTCACCACCGGGCGCAGATACGCAGTATTTT. The full variable domain, in which reference TRBV18 and TRBJ2-3 provide the parts outside the CDR3, is NAGVMQNPRHLVRRRGQEARLRCSPMKGHSHVYWYRQLPEEGLKFMVYLQKENIIDESGMPKERFSAEFPKEGPSILRIQQVVRGDSAAYFCASSPPGADTQYFGPGTRLTVL.

In DNA form, the CDR3 reads TGTGCCAGTAGTATAGGGGCCCGAAGCTCTGGGGCCAACGTCCTGACTTTC. Its translation is CASSIGARSSGANVLTF. The rearrangement joins TRBV19 to TRBJ2-6; the D is unclear. The CDR3 runs to 17 residues. The ends were cut back, 1 base at V and 0 bases at J, with 10 bases in the middle. Germline CDR1 is LNHDA and CDR2 is SQIVND (reference sequence). The entire variable domain, with the rest obtained from reference TRBV19 and TRBJ2-6, is as follows: DGGITQSPKYLFRKEGQNVTLSCEQNLNHDAMYWYRQDPGQGLRLIYYSQIVNDFQKGDIAEGYSVSREKKESFPLTVTSAQKNPTAFYLCASSIGARSSGANVLTFGAGSRLTVL.

The rearrangement uses TRBV19 and TRBJ2-1; 11 bases are a match to TRBD2. Unmatched junction bases numbered 10, after V lost 7 bases and J lost 5 bases. Germline V gene lookup returns CDR1 LNHDA and CDR2 SQIVND (reference sequence). CDR3 length: 16 residues. CDR3 bases: TGTGCCAGTACCAATCTGGGACTAGCGGCAAACAATGAGCAGTTCTTC. It specifies CASTNLGLAANNEQFF.

The chain uses TRBV4-3 and TRBJ1-1; D is undetermined. V was trimmed by 2 bases and J by 0 bases, leaving 10 bases between them. Germline V lookup: CDR1 LGHNA, CDR2 YSLEER. The CDR3 covers 15 residues. The CDR3: CASSQLPPLNTEAFF. CDR3 in DNA: TGCGCCAGCAGCCAACTGCCCCCCTTGAACACTGAAGCTTTCTTT.

The V and J genes are TRBV7-2 and TRBJ2-7; D is perhaps TRBD1 (6 bases). V was clipped by 6 bases and J by 5 bases, with 14 bases between them. The CDR3 spans 13 residues. Germline-derived CDR1 and CDR2 are SGHTA and FQGNSA. The CDR3 loop reads CASSSGAPNEQYF. CDR3 sequence (DNA): TGTGCCAGCAGTTCAGGGGCCCCAAACGAGCAGTACTTC.

This clone was counted a single time. The CDR3 sequence: CASSSHKGSTDTQYF. In DNA form, the CDR3 reads TGCGCCAGCAGCTCCCACAAGGGAAGTACAGATACGCAGTATTTT. The V and J genes are TRBV5-1 and TRBJ2-3; D unclear. The CDR3 is made up of 15 amino acids. V was trimmed by 3 bases and J by 3 bases, leaving 14 bases between them. Per the germline V gene, CDR1 is SGHRS and CDR2 is YFSETQ.

Turning to this clone: Other DNA variants within this sample encode the same CDR3. This chain links TRBV12-5 with TRBJ1-1; D perhaps matches TRBD1 (6 bases). The V end lost 1 base, the J end lost 5 bases, and 8 bases lay between the germline ends. This CDR3 contains 13 residues. The V gene's germline CDR1 is LGHNT and CDR2 FRNRAP. The CDR3 protein is CASGLEGGTEAFF. In nucleotides, the CDR3 is TGTGCTAGTGGTTTGGAGGGGGGAACTGAAGCTTTCTTT.

This clone came up a few times. The chain carries TRBV9 and TRBJ1-1; D is ambiguous. V lost 3 bases and J 0 bases, leaving 6 bases between the germline ends. The germline V gene has CDR1 SGDLS and CDR2 YYNGEE. CDR3 length equals 13 residues. The CDR3 DNA reads TGTGCCAGCAGCGGGGCCCTGAACACTGAAGCTTTCTTT. The encoded protein is CASSGALNTEAFF. The complete variable domain, with remaining parts taken from reference TRBV9 and TRBJ1-1, reads DSGVTQTPKHLITATGQRVTLRCSPRSGDLSVYWYQQSLDQGLQFLIQYYNGEERAKGNILERFSAQQFPDLHSELNLSSLELGDSALYFCASSGALNTEAFFGQGTRLTVV.